These 20 T cell receptor beta chains share one sample of origin, sequenced in a study of cytomegalovirus exposure and HLA in healthy donors. Sequenced by immunoSEQ multiplex PCR; TCRdb stores in-frame clones only, minus some. The sample has roughly 76,000 clones, about 93% seen once; the top ten hold about 1.4%. Sequences were obtained from PBMCs. The receptors come from a man aged 18 to 35 in good health and CMV-seropositive.

The chain carries TRBV30 and TRBJ1-1; maybe TRBD1 (5 bases). Trimming took 0 bases from V and 1 from J, leaving 15 bases between them. Germline lookup yields CDR1 GTSNPN and CDR2 SVGIG (reference sequence). CDR3 size: 16 residues. DNA of the CDR3: TGTGCCTGGAGTGTAGAGGGTAGGAGGGGGAACACTGAAGCTTTCTTT. Its protein is CAWSVEGRRGNTEAFF.

This clone has just one count. CDR3 loop: CASSLGPGTFLNEQFF. The CDR3 region has the DNA TGTGCCAGCAGCTTAGGACCCGGGACTTTCCTCAATGAGCAGTTCTTC. The rearrangement links TRBV7-9 to TRBJ2-1; TRBD2 is a possible D gene (6 bases). V was trimmed by 1 base and J by 6 bases, leaving 16 bases between them. The CDR3 runs to 16 residues. Looked up from germline, CDR1 is SEHNR and CDR2 is FQNEAQ (reference sequence).

The rearrangement links TRBV15 to TRBJ1-1, with D perhaps TRBD1 (5 bases). V lost 0 bases and J 6 bases, leaving 11 bases between the germline ends. This CDR3 comprises 14 residues. Per germline, CDR1 LNHNV and CDR2 YYDKDF (reference sequence). The DNA of the CDR3 is TGTGCCACCAGCAGAGATCAGGGAACCCCTGAAGCTTTCTTT. It codes for CATSRDQGTPEAFF.

The rearrangement uses TRBV19 and TRBJ2-5; no definite D call. The CDR3 extends over 16 amino acids. Trimming took off 6 bases at V and 1 base at J, with 18 bases between the two ends. Germline CDR1 is LNHDA and CDR2 is SQIVND (reference sequence). The DNA for the CDR3 is TGTGCCAGTAGATCCACAGCCACCCGAATCCAAGAGACCCAGTACTTC. This translates into CASRSTATRIQETQYF.

The genes are TRBV5-1 and TRBJ1-4; a weak D match, TRBD1 (5 bases). V was trimmed by 4 bases and J by 2 bases, leaving 15 bases between them. CDR1 is SGHRS, CDR2 YFSETQ, per germline. The CDR3 covers 16 residues. CDR3 residues: CASSLGQAWTNEKLFF. CDR3 sequence (DNA): TGCGCCAGCAGCCTGGGGCAGGCATGGACTAATGAAAAACTGTTTTTT. Filled out from reference TRBV5-1 and TRBJ1-4, the complete variable domain reads KAGVTQTPRYLIKTRGQQVTLSCSPISGHRSVSWYQQTPGQGLQFLFEYFSETQRNKGNFPGRFSGRQFSNSRSEMNVSTLELGDSALYLCASSLGQAWTNEKLFFGSGTQLSVL.

This rearrangement joins TRBV6-5 to TRBJ2-5; maybe TRBD1 (6 bases). The CDR3 loop spans 15 amino acids. Germline lookup yields CDR1 MNHEY and CDR2 SVGAGI. Trimming took 8 bases from V and 0 from J, leaving 16 bases between them. CDR3 loop: CASSRQVPYQETQYF. The CDR3 region has the DNA TGTGCCAGCTCTAGACAGGTCCCGTACCAAGAGACCCAGTACTTC.

The chain recombines TRBV9 with TRBJ2-7, with D tentatively TRBD1 (5 bases). This CDR3 region has 17 residues. Germline lookup yields CDR1 SGDLS and CDR2 YYNGEE. V dropped 4 bases and J dropped 3 bases, with 23 bases sitting between them. The CDR3 sequence: CASSFKVGKPTDYEQYF. For the CDR3, the DNA is TGTGCCAGCAGCTTTAAAGTAGGAAAACCGACAGACTACGAGCAGTACTTC.

The chain is built from TRBV19 and TRBJ2-7, with TRBD1 identical over 7 bases. V gave up 6 bases and J gave up 3 bases; unmatched junction bases: 8. Germline CDR1 is LNHDA and CDR2 is SQIVND (reference sequence). This CDR3 contains 14 residues. CDR3 amino acids: CASSSLRGNYEQYF. The CDR3 nucleotides read TGTGCCAGTAGCTCGCTCAGGGGGAACTACGAGCAGTACTTC.

The chain is built from TRBV28 and TRBJ1-1; D is perhaps TRBD1 (5 bases). In germline, CDR1 is MDHEN, CDR2 SYDVKM. V was cut by 4 bases and J by 6 bases, with 9 bases left in between. CDR3 length: 12 amino acids. CDR3 loop: CASSSGSAEAFF. The CDR3 bases are TGTGCCAGCAGTTCAGGGTCCGCTGAAGCTTTCTTT.

The chain couples TRBV7-2 to TRBJ2-7, with D perhaps TRBD2 (6 bases). The CDR3 has 15 amino acids. V was cut by 5 bases and J by 0 bases, with 14 bases left in between. Per germline, CDR1 SGHTA and CDR2 FQGNSA. This CDR3 reads CASSPRTTLSYEQYF. CDR3 coding DNA: TGTGCCAGCAGCCCTCGGACTACTCTCTCCTACGAGCAGTACTTC.

V and J are TRBV30 and TRBJ1-5; 8 bases map to TRBD1. The CDR3 is made up of 16 amino acids. Trimming cost V 1 base and J 5 bases; bases outside gene matches: 10. From germline, CDR1 is GTSNPN and CDR2 SVGIG (reference sequence). The DNA for the CDR3 is TGTGCCTGGAGTGATGTCAAGGACAGGGATTATCAGCCCCAGCATTTT. This gives the protein CAWSDVKDRDYQPQHF.

The V call is TRBV10-3, the J call TRBJ2-6, with a weak D call TRBD2 (6 bases). The CDR3 has 22 amino acids. The V end was cut by 0 bases, the J end by 2 bases, with 26 bases between. Germline V lookup: CDR1 ENHRY, CDR2 SYGVKD. The chain's CDR3 is CAISESSRLPGPWRAGANVLTF. The CDR3 nucleotides are TGTGCCATCAGTGAGTCGAGTCGCCTTCCAGGTCCGTGGAGGGCTGGGGCCAACGTCCTGACTTTC.

The chain joins TRBV5-1 to TRBJ1-1; D unresolved. The germline V gene has CDR1 SGHRS and CDR2 YFSETQ. This CDR3 contains 13 residues. With 0 bases removed from V and 4 bases from J, the gap between germline ends came to 7 bases. The CDR3 spells CASSLARVTEAFF. DNA for the CDR3: TGCGCCAGCAGCTTGGCTCGGGTCACTGAAGCTTTCTTT.

This clone was detected only once. V usage is TRBV7-3 and J usage is TRBJ2-3, with 7 nucleotides matching TRBD2. After removal of 5 bases from V and 0 bases from J, the junction contained 8 bases not matched to a gene. Germline V gene sequence: CDR1 SGHTA, CDR2 FQGTGA. The CDR3 covers 16 residues. The DNA for the CDR3 is TGTGCCAGCAGCCCGCGGGGGAGCCTGAGCACAGATACGCAGTATTTT. Amino acid sequence: CASSPRGSLSTDTQYF.

The chain links TRBV27 to TRBJ2-7, with D perhaps matching TRBD2 (6 bases). The ends were cut back, 1 base at V and 0 bases at J, with 13 bases in the middle. CDR3 length: 16 amino acids. Germline CDR1 is MNHEY and CDR2 is SMNVEV (reference sequence). The DNA for the CDR3 is TGTGCCAGCAGTTTATATCCTAGCGCATACTCCTACGAGCAGTACTTC. Encoded protein: CASSLYPSAYSYEQYF.

The DNA of the CDR3 is TGCGCCAGCAGCTCCCCCAGTAAAAACTATGGCTACACCTTC. Its translation is CASSSPSKNYGYTF. The genes are TRBV5-1 and TRBJ1-2; D is undetermined. The V gene's germline CDR1 is SGHRS and CDR2 YFSETQ. This CDR3 contains 14 residues. V lost 3 bases and J 2 bases, leaving 11 bases between the germline ends. The complete variable domain, with remaining parts taken from reference TRBV5-1 and TRBJ1-2, reads KAGVTQTPRYLIKTRGQQVTLSCSPISGHRSVSWYQQTPGQGLQFLFEYFSETQRNKGNFPGRFSGRQFSNSRSEMNVSTLELGDSALYLCASSSPSKNYGYTFGSGTRLTVV.

The CDR3 loop is CARSRQVNEQYF. The CDR3 nucleotides read TGTGCCAGAAGCCGACAGGTCAACGAGCAGTACTTC. The chain is built from TRBV5-3 and TRBJ2-7; possibly TRBD1 for D (6 bases). TRBV5-3 falls under the ORF class, with uncertain function. This CDR3 spans 12 amino acids. Deletions cut 4 bases from V and 5 bases from J, with 10 bases between.

V and J are TRBV27 and TRBJ2-7, with 7 bases fitting TRBD1. The V gene end was trimmed by 7 bases and the J gene end by 0 bases; junction bases not matched to a gene: 6. The V gene's germline CDR1 is MNHEY and CDR2 SMNVEV (reference sequence). The CDR3 covers 14 residues. CDR3 in amino acids: CASMVGQFSYEQYF. The CDR3 DNA is TGTGCCAGCATGGTGGGACAGTTCTCCTACGAGCAGTACTTC.

The chain uses TRBV4-2 and TRBJ2-7; no clear D gene. CDR1 is LGHNA, CDR2 YNFKEQ, per germline. The CDR3 contains 14 residues. With 1 base removed from V and 2 bases from J, the gap between germline ends came to 9 bases. The DNA of the CDR3 is TGTGCCAGCAGCCAAGCACGAGGTACCTACGAGCAGTACTTC. Amino acids: CASSQARGTYEQYF.

CDR3 residues: CASREGQRYGYTF. Here the CDR3 DNA reads TGTGCCAGCAGGGAGGGACAGCGCTATGGCTACACCTTC. V is TRBV6-1 and J is TRBJ1-2, with 7 bases lining up with TRBD1. From germline, CDR1 is MNHNS and CDR2 SASEGT. V gave up 6 bases and J gave up 4 bases; unmatched junction bases: 5. This CDR3 region has 13 residues.